This T cell receptor (beta chain) derives from a study of shared clonotypes between healthy human individuals. Points from the study as a whole: Sampling involved blood alone; tissue repertoires likely differ. Having only a few donors restricted how much genetic and exposure-history diversity was captured. Richness estimates generally favored naive over memory subsets.

CDR3 length: 12 residues. CDR1 GTSNPN and CDR2 SVGIG come from the germline V gene (reference sequence). The V and J ends lost 4 bases and 0 bases respectively, with 7 bases between them. This table comes from immunoSEQ multiplex PCR, and its TCRdb copy is limited to in-frame clones, with some not included. This sample has a few million clones, with around 93% found just once. Turning to this clone: Its antigen is currently unknown.

The chain uses TRBV30 and TRBJ2-7; tentatively, D is TRBD1 (5 bases). The receptor was derived from a man younger than 30 in good health. Some clones in this sample may be carry-over from other donors' samples. The material sequenced was naive CD4+ T cells from PBMCs. As to subset: CD45RA+ positively selected. Here the CDR3 DNA reads TGTGCCTGGAAACAGGACTCCTACGAGCAGTACTTC. Residues: CAWKQDSYEQYF.